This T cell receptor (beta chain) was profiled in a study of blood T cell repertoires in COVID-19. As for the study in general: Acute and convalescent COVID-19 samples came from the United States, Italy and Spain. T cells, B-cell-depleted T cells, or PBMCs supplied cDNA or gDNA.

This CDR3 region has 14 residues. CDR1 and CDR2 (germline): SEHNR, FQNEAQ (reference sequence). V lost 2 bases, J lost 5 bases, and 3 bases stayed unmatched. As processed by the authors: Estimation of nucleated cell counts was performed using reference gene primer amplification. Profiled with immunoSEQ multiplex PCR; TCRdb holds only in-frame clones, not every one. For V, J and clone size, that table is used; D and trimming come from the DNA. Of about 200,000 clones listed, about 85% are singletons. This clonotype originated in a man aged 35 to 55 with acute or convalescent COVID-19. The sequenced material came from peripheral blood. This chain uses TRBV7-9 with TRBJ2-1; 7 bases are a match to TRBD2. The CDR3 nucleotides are TGTGCCAGCAGCTTATTACGGGGGGACAATGAGCAGTTCTTC. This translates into CASSLLRGDNEQFF.